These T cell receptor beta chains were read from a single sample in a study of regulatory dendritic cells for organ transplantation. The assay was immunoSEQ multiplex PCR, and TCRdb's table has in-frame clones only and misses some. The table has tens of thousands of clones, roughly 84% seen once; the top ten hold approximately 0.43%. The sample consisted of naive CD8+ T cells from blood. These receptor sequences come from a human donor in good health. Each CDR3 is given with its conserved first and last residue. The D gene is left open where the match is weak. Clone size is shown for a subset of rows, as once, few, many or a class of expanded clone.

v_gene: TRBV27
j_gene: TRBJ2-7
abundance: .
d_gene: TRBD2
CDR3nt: TGTGCCAGCAGTTTATCGACTAGCGGGGGGAACTACGAGCAGTACTTC
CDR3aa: CASSLSTSGGNYEQYF

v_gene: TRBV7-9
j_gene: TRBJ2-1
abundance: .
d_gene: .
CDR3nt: TGTGCCAGCAGCTTAGCGCCGACAGGCTACAATGAGCAGTTCTTC
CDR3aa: CASSLAPTGYNEQFF

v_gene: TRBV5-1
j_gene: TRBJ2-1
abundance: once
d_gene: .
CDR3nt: TGCGCCAGCAGCTTGGCCTCCGGGAGCTACAATGAGCAGTTCTTC
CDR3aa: CASSLASGSYNEQFF

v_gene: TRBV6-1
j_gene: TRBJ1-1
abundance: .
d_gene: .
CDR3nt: TGTGCCAGCAGTGAATCGGTAGCCATGAACACTGAAGCTTTCTTT
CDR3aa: CASSESVAMNTEAFF

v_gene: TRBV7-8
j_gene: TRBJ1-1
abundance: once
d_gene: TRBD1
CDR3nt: TGTGCCAGCAGCCCGTCGGGACAGTACACTGAAGCTTTCTTT
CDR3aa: CASSPSGQYTEAFF

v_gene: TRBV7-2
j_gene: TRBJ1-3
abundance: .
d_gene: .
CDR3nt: TGTGCCAGCAGCCCGGAGATACAGGGCTCTGGAAACACCATATATTTT
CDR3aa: CASSPEIQGSGNTIYF

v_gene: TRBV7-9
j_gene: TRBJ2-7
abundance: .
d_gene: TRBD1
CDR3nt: TGTGCCAGCAGCGGAACAGGGGTTTCTAGCGAGCAGTACTTC
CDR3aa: CASSGTGVSSEQYF

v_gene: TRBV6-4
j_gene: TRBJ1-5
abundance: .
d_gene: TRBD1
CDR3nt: TGTGCCAGCGTCTACAGGGGGGGCGGCAATCAGCCCCAGCATTTT
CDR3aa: CASVYRGGGNQPQHF

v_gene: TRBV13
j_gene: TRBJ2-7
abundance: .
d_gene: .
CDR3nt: TGTGCCAGCAGCTTCAGGAGGGACTACGAGCAGTACTTC
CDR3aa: CASSFRRDYEQYF

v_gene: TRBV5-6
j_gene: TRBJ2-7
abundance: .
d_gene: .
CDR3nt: TGTGCCAGCAGCTTGGTACAGGGACGCTACGAGCAGTACTTC
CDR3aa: CASSLVQGRYEQYF